The 24 T cell receptor beta chains reported below all come from one sample, sequenced in a study of blood T cells in healthy people across ages. The use of a sample-barcoded 5' primer and a J-beta primer mix characterized a second PCR of about 6 to 12 cycles. Via MiXCR, TCRdb re-called the 5' RACE reads, giving one row per CDR3 protein. The sample shows 850,000 to 1,300,000 distinct CDR3 sequences, under 55% of them seen only once. Sequencing was performed on blood. Source of these receptors: a woman between 55 and 75 years old in good health.

This clonotype has more than one count but fewer than ten. V usage is TRBV10-3 and J usage is TRBJ2-3; maybe TRBD2 (6 bases). Germline V lookup: CDR1 ENHRY, CDR2 SYGVKD. The CDR3 is 15 amino acids. Between the trimmed V and J ends, which lost 2 bases and 3 bases, there was a span of 12 bases. CDR3 loop: CAISEHSGGTDTQYF. CDR3 DNA sequence: TGTGCCATCAGTGAGCATAGCGGAGGAACAGATACGCAGTATTTT.

This clonotype was recorded a few times. The genes are TRBV29-1 and TRBJ2-5, with D unresolved. Trimming took 3 bases from V and 4 from J, leaving 15 bases between them. The CDR3 is 14 amino acids. Germline CDR1 reads SQVTM; CDR2 reads ANQGSEA. The DNA of the CDR3 is TGCAGCGTTGAGAGCCTTCAGGCACGAGAGACCCAGTACTTC. This encodes CSVESLQARETQYF.

Here the CDR3 DNA reads TGCAGTGCTATTTGGGCAGGGTCGAATCAGCCCCAGCATTTT. It translates to CSAIWAGSNQPQHF. The J gene is TRBJ1-5, the V gene TRBV20-1, with a weak D call TRBD1 (5 bases). The CDR3 is 14 amino acids. V was shortened by 4 bases and J by 4 bases, with 14 bases between the two germline ends. The V gene's germline CDR1 is DFQATT and CDR2 SNEGSKA (reference sequence).

This clonotype was seen a few times. V and J are TRBV20-1 and TRBJ2-5; D is uncertain. CDR3 size: 10 residues. CDR1 is DFQATT, CDR2 SNEGSKA, per germline (reference sequence). The V end was cut by 6 bases, the J end by 3 bases, with 5 bases between. The CDR3 nucleotides read TGCAGTGCCAGTAAAGAGACCCAGTACTTC. It encodes CSASKETQYF.

This clonotype was picked up a small number of times. The genes are TRBV20-1 and TRBJ2-5, with D tentatively TRBD1 (6 bases). Germline-derived CDR1 and CDR2 are DFQATT and SNEGSKA (reference sequence). V was clipped by 8 bases and J by 2 bases, with 12 bases between them. The CDR3 runs 12 residues. CDR3 region: CSFQGSQETQYF. The CDR3 DNA sequence: TGCAGTTTCCAGGGGAGTCAAGAGACCCAGTACTTC.

This rearrangement joins TRBV5-1 to TRBJ2-1; perhaps TRBD1 as D (5 bases). V lost 0 bases to trimming and J lost 5 bases, with 15 bases between them. This CDR3 has 16 residues. CDR1 is SGHRS, CDR2 YFSETQ, per germline. As DNA, the CDR3 is TGCGCCAGCAGCTTGGTCTGGACACCTAGAAACAATGAGCAGTTCTTC. Amino acids: CASSLVWTPRNNEQFF.

This clonotype was observed a handful of times. The chain joins TRBV29-1 to TRBJ2-7; 8 bases are a match to TRBD1. From germline, CDR1 is SQVTM and CDR2 ANQGSEA. The V segment lost 6 bases and the J segment 5 bases; nucleotides outside the gene matches: 6. This CDR3 is built from 12 residues. The CDR3, as DNA: TGCAGCGTCGGACAGGGTGGGAACGAGCAGTACTTC. Its protein is CSVGQGGNEQYF.

This clonotype appeared a few times. The J gene is TRBJ2-1, the V gene TRBV11-2; D not resolved. The CDR3 sequence is 15 residues long. Trimming took off 5 bases at V and 0 bases at J, with 11 bases between the two ends. The germline V gene has CDR1 SGHAT and CDR2 FQNNGV. Here the CDR3 reads CASSPTQSSYNEQFF. The CDR3 DNA reads TGTGCCAGCAGCCCCACTCAGAGCTCCTACAATGAGCAGTTCTTC.

In its sample, this clonotype was seen a few times. The genes are TRBV27 and TRBJ2-1, with D tentatively TRBD1 or TRBD2 (6 bases each). V lost 7 bases and J lost 8, with 15 bases in between. This CDR3 comprises 13 residues. Germline V lookup: CDR1 MNHEY, CDR2 SMNVEV (reference sequence). This CDR3 is CASKHHGGDEQFF. The DNA for the CDR3 is TGTGCCAGCAAGCACCACGGGGGCGATGAGCAGTTCTTC.

The chain joins TRBV29-1 to TRBJ2-7; 12 bases are shared with TRBD2. After removal of 6 bases from V and 6 bases from J, the junction contained 6 bases not matched to a gene. The CDR3 has 13 amino acids. The germline gives CDR1 SQVTM, CDR2 ANQGSEA. The CDR3 loop is CSVTSGSQGEQYF. The CDR3 DNA reads TGCAGCGTGACTAGCGGGAGTCAGGGCGAGCAGTACTTC.

V and J are TRBV5-1 and TRBJ2-2; TRBD2 agrees at 7 bases. With 0 bases clipped from V and 2 bases from J, the junction kept 7 bases outside the gene matches. The CDR3 length is 17 residues. Per the germline V gene, CDR1 is SGHRS and CDR2 is YFSETQ. CDR3 DNA: TGCGCCAGCAGCTTGGTCTCCCTAGCGGCTAACACCGGGGAGCTGTTTTTT. Amino acids: CASSLVSLAANTGELFF.

This clonotype appeared a few times. This chain links TRBV20-1 with TRBJ2-7, with 10 bases aligning to TRBD1. Germline-derived CDR1 and CDR2 are DFQATT and SNEGSKA (reference sequence). V trimming: 6 bases; J trimming: 0 bases; junction bases outside the gene matches: 2. The CDR3 covers 13 residues. This chain's CDR3 is CSAGQGDSYEQYF. As DNA, the CDR3 is TGCAGTGCAGGACAGGGGGACTCCTACGAGCAGTACTTC.

The J gene is TRBJ2-5, the V gene TRBV12-3 or TRBV12-4; TRBD2 matches at 10 bases. The CDR3 runs to 14 residues. J was trimmed by 11 bases and V by 10 bases; bases with no gene match: 16. This CDR3 is CATTSGTLRNEQYF. Written as DNA, the CDR3 is TGTGCCACCACTAGCGGGACCCTACGCAATGAGCAGTACTTC.

This clonotype was recorded a few times. V usage is TRBV20-1 and J usage is TRBJ2-7, with TRBD1 identical over 7 bases. CDR3 length: 13 amino acids. Trimming removed 6 bases from V and 0 bases from J; junction bases left unmatched: 5. CDR1 is DFQATT, CDR2 SNEGSKA, per germline (reference sequence). In DNA form, the CDR3 reads TGCAGTGCACGGACAGGCCCCTCCTACGAGCAGTACTTC. Its protein is CSARTGPSYEQYF.

The chain combines TRBV7-9 with TRBJ2-3; 8 nucleotides match TRBD2. J was trimmed by 4 bases and V by 7 bases; bases with no gene match: 7. CDR1 SEHNR and CDR2 FQNEAQ come from the germline V gene (reference sequence). The CDR3 is 14 amino acids. CDR3 loop: CASIASGLSDTQYF. DNA for the CDR3: TGTGCCAGCATTGCTAGCGGGTTGTCAGATACGCAGTATTTT.

The J gene is TRBJ2-7, the V gene TRBV5-4; TRBD2 might be the D (6 bases). The germline V and J ends were trimmed by 0 bases and 0 bases, with 16 bases remaining between them. CDR3 length: 17 residues. Germline loops: CDR1 SGHNT, CDR2 YYREEE (reference sequence). The CDR3 reads CASSLVHASDRSYEQYF. CDR3 in DNA: TGTGCCAGCAGCTTGGTCCATGCTAGCGACCGCTCCTACGAGCAGTACTTC.

J is TRBJ2-7 and V is TRBV3-1, with 8 bases lining up with TRBD1. J lost 1 base, V lost 4 bases, and 15 bases had no gene match. There are 18 residues in the CDR3. The germline V gene encodes CDR1 LGHDT and CDR2 YNNKEL (reference sequence). The CDR3 nucleotides are TGTGCCAGCAGCCCGAGACGCCTGACAGGGGACCGATCCTACGAGCAGTACTTC. This translates into CASSPRRLTGDRSYEQYF.

The chain recombines TRBV20-1 with TRBJ1-2, with D possibly matching TRBD1 (5 bases). This CDR3 region has 12 residues. Germline loops: CDR1 DFQATT, CDR2 SNEGSKA (reference sequence). Trimming stripped 3 bases from V and 4 bases from J, with 9 bases between. The CDR3: CSARGVGYGYTF. For the CDR3, the DNA is TGCAGTGCTAGGGGGGTCGGCTATGGCTACACCTTC.

The chain carries TRBV6-6 and TRBJ1-2, with D possibly being TRBD1 (6 bases). Germline CDR1 MNHNY, CDR2 SVGAGI (reference sequence). V lost 6 bases and J lost 9, with 20 bases in between. The CDR3 has 14 amino acids. Here the CDR3 reads CASSPSGGGRRYTF. The CDR3 region has the DNA TGTGCCAGCAGCCCTTCGGGGGGGGGCCGTCGCTACACCTTC.

The chain uses TRBV5-8 and TRBJ2-3, with 8 bases lining up with TRBD1. This CDR3 comprises 17 residues. V lost 0 bases and J lost 0; bases outside the gene matches: 6. Germline CDR1 is SGHTS and CDR2 is YDEGEE. Here the CDR3 DNA reads TGTGCCAGCAGCTTGGGGCAGGGGGCTGGGAGCACAGATACGCAGTATTTT. Translated, it gives CASSLGQGAGSTDTQYF.

The V gene is TRBV28, the J gene TRBJ2-5; 8 bases align to TRBD2. CDR3 length equals 16 residues. The ends lost 4 bases at V and 2 bases at J; junction bases unmatched: 9. CDR1 is MDHEN and CDR2 is SYDVKM in the germline V gene. The CDR3 coding sequence is TGTGCCAGCAGTTCGGGGGGGAGCGGGCCACAAGAGACCCAGTACTTC. Residues: CASSSGGSGPQETQYF.

The V gene is TRBV7-9, the J gene TRBJ2-4; D unresolved. The J call could be wrong; TRBJ2-7 is a better fit for the DNA end. Germline V CDR1 and CDR2: SEHNR, FQNEAQ (reference sequence). CDR3 length equals 14 residues. The CDR3 DNA sequence: TGTGCCAGCAGCTTGGCGGCTATCCCTTACGAGCAGTACTTC. Translated: CASSLAAIPYEQYF.

This chain links TRBV27 with TRBJ2-4, with D perhaps matching TRBD1 (5 bases). Germline V gene data show CDR1 as MNHEY and CDR2 as SMNVEV (reference sequence). The CDR3 totals 15 residues. Deletions cut 4 bases from V and 5 bases from J, with 15 bases between. The CDR3 nucleotides are TGTGCCAGCAGTTATACAGGTGGTGGGGAAAACATTCAGTACTTC. As protein: CASSYTGGGENIQYF.

This chain links TRBV4-2 with TRBJ2-5; TRBD2 agrees at 7 bases. The ends lost 1 base at V and 6 bases at J; junction bases unmatched: 5. In germline, CDR1 is LGHNA, CDR2 YNFKEQ. The CDR3 runs to 14 residues. CDR3: CASSQGASGQTQYF. In DNA form, the CDR3 reads TGTGCCAGCAGCCAAGGCGCTAGCGGCCAGACCCAGTACTTC.